This T cell receptor (beta chain) was found in a study of T cell clones after liver transplantation. Study overall: Liver transplant recipients had immunosuppression withdrawal attempted within 2 years. Post-transplant blood was tracked for graft-donor-reactive T cell clones identified in a pre-transplant mixed lymphocyte reaction. Findings of the study overall: The donor-reactive repertoire was only partly measurable in a couple of subjects, lacking donor cells. Graft donor-reactive T cells may have migrated into the graft rather than being deleted.

To note about this clone: What it binds is not known.

The CDR3 extends over 15 amino acids. Looked up from germline, CDR1 is MNHNS and CDR2 is SASEGT. Trimming removed 2 bases from V and 2 bases from J, with 10 bases in between. Generated by immunoSEQ multiplex PCR, the TCRdb table keeps only in-frame clones and is missing some. The data show over 90,000 clones, roughly four fifths seen once. Sample: CD4+ T cells from blood, taken around 48 months after liver transplant. The genes are TRBV6-1 and TRBJ1-5; unclear D gene. This receptor was taken from a human patient who received a liver transplant. These T cells may partly come from the graft donor. The CDR3 sequence is CASSERVAGNQPQHF. CDR3 DNA sequence: TGTGCCAGCAGTGAAAGGGTAGCAGGCAATCAGCCCCAGCATTTT.